Following are 20 T cell receptor beta chains from one sample sequenced in a study of OX40 agonist ivuxolimab in advanced cancers. Profiling relied on immunoSEQ multiplex PCR, and the TCRdb table lists in-frame clones only, not all of them. The sample consists of some 26,000 clones, 77% of them appearing once. The sequencing used CD4+ or CD8+ T cells sorted from blood, collected in a trial of the OX40 agonist ivuxolimab. Source of these receptors: an adult with an advanced solid tumor such as melanoma, head and neck, liver or kidney cancer.

This rearrangement joins TRBV29-1 to TRBJ2-2, with D perhaps matching TRBD1 (5 bases). The CDR3 covers 14 residues. The ends were cut back, 7 bases at V and 4 bases at J, with 16 bases in the middle. Per the germline V gene, CDR1 is SQVTM and CDR2 is ANQGSEA. CDR3: CSARTGPSTGELFF. The CDR3 DNA sequence: TGCAGCGCCCGTACAGGCCCCAGCACCGGGGAGCTGTTTTTT.

A single count supports this clone. The chain carries TRBV7-2 and TRBJ1-3, with D possibly being TRBD1 (6 bases). The CDR3 totals 14 residues. Germline V gene lookup returns CDR1 SGHTA and CDR2 FQGNSA. V lost 5 bases, J lost 4 bases, and 12 bases lay in between. The CDR3 region is CASSLGGAGNTIYF. The CDR3 nucleotides read TGTGCCAGCAGCCTAGGGGGGGCGGGAAACACCATATATTTT.

The chain links TRBV10-3 to TRBJ1-2; a possible D gene is TRBD1 (5 bases). Germline CDR1 reads ENHRY; CDR2 reads SYGVKD. The CDR3 covers 13 residues. Trimming shortened V by 0 bases and J by 4 bases, and 6 bases separated the two germline ends. CDR3 loop: CAISESGLYGYTF. The DNA of the CDR3 is TGTGCCATCAGTGAGTCGGGACTCTATGGCTACACCTTC.

The V and J genes are TRBV4-1 and TRBJ2-7; no definite D call. Between the trimmed V and J ends, which lost 1 base and 1 base, there was a span of 11 bases. This CDR3 spans 15 amino acids. From germline, CDR1 is MGHRA and CDR2 YSYEKL. CDR3 protein: CASSQGYPESYEQYF. The CDR3 nucleotides are TGCGCCAGCAGCCAAGGCTATCCTGAGTCCTACGAGCAGTACTTC.

The gene calls are TRBV4-3 and TRBJ2-7; a possible D gene is TRBD1 (5 bases). The germline gives CDR1 LGHNA, CDR2 YSLEER. The CDR3 runs to 16 residues. With 1 base removed from V and 5 bases from J, the gap between germline ends came to 18 bases. CDR3 in amino acids: CASSQGPPRAPHEQYF. The CDR3 nucleotides are TGCGCCAGCAGCCAAGGCCCCCCCAGGGCCCCCCACGAGCAGTACTTC.

The CDR3 loop reads CASSLPSGQGGYGYTF. The CDR3 DNA reads as TGTGCCAGCAGCTTACCCTCGGGACAGGGAGGCTATGGCTACACCTTC. V is TRBV7-9 and J is TRBJ1-2; 9 bases agree with TRBD1. V lost 2 bases to trimming and J lost 4 bases; unmatched junction nucleotides: 8. The CDR3 is 16 residues long. CDR1 is SEHNR, CDR2 FQNEAQ, per germline (reference sequence).

This sequence joins TRBV7-2 and TRBJ2-5; unclear D gene. The V gene lost 6 bases and the J gene lost 11 bases, with 22 bases spanning the gap. Germline values: CDR1 SGHTA, CDR2 FQGNSA. The CDR3 sequence is 14 residues long. The CDR3 DNA sequence: TGTGCCAGCAGTCGAACCCGGTCGCACCAGGAGCAGTACTTC. Encoded protein: CASSRTRSHQEQYF.

J is TRBJ2-2 and V is TRBV7-2, with a tentative D call TRBD2 (5 bases). The V gene lost 1 base and the J gene lost 7 bases, with 10 bases spanning the gap. CDR3 length: 14 residues. The germline V gene encodes CDR1 SGHTA and CDR2 FQGNSA. For the CDR3, the DNA is TGTGCCAGCAGCTTAGGCGGGCCGGGCGGGGAGCTGTTTTTT. It specifies CASSLGGPGGELFF. The full variable domain, its missing parts supplied by reference TRBV7-2 and TRBJ2-2, is GAGVSQSPSNKVTEKGKDVELRCDPISGHTALYWYRQSLGQGLEFLIYFQGNSAPDKSGLPSDRFSAERTGGSVSTLTIQRTQQEDSAVYLCASSLGGPGGELFFGEGSRLTVL.

The V gene is TRBV19, the J gene TRBJ2-2; no firm D call. Germline V gene lookup returns CDR1 LNHDA and CDR2 SQIVND (reference sequence). The CDR3 is 15 amino acids. The V end was cut by 1 base, the J end by 8 bases, with 14 bases between. CDR3: CASSIGGRPTGELFF. The CDR3 DNA reads TGTGCCAGTAGTATAGGAGGACGGCCGACTGGGGAGCTGTTTTTT.

The gene calls are TRBV11-3 and TRBJ2-3, with 7 bases fitting TRBD2. CDR3 size: 15 residues. Looked up from germline, CDR1 is SGHNT and CDR2 is YENEEA. V shed 5 bases and J 8 bases; nucleotides not matched to a gene: 13. CDR3 loop: CASSTRGAGASTQYF. In nucleotides, the CDR3 is TGTGCCAGCAGCACCCGAGGGGCGGGAGCCAGTACGCAGTATTTT.

This chain joins TRBV25-1 and TRBJ2-3, with D uncertain. The V end was cut by 7 bases, the J end by 5 bases, with 13 bases between. The germline V gene encodes CDR1 MGHDK and CDR2 SYGVNS. The CDR3 sequence is 13 residues long. CDR3 DNA sequence: TGTGCCAGCACGGGCGCTAGTCGAGATACGCAGTATTTT. Residues: CASTGASRDTQYF.

This rearrangement joins TRBV14 to TRBJ1-1; weak D call: TRBD1 (5 bases). Trimming took off 4 bases at V and 4 bases at J, with 10 bases between the two ends. CDR1 is SGHDN and CDR2 is FVKESK in the germline V gene. The CDR3 has 13 amino acids. The CDR3 region is CASSPGGATEAFF. CDR3 sequence (DNA): TGTGCCAGCAGCCCCGGGGGTGCCACTGAAGCTTTCTTT.

Here the CDR3 DNA reads TGTGCCAGCAGGAGCGGGTACTCCTACAATGAGCAGTTCTTC. Protein product: CASRSGYSYNEQFF. V usage is TRBV2 and J usage is TRBJ2-1; a weak D match, TRBD2 (6 bases). CDR1 and CDR2 from the germline V gene are SNHLY and FYNNEI. V dropped 6 bases and J dropped 0 bases, with 9 bases sitting between them. There are 14 residues in the CDR3.

The genes are TRBV5-6 and TRBJ2-4; D remains unclear. The V end lost 3 bases, the J end lost 0 bases, and 13 bases lay between the germline ends. The germline V gene encodes CDR1 SGHDT and CDR2 YYEEEE. The CDR3 loop spans 16 amino acids. The CDR3 sequence is CASSYTVTLAKNIQYF. In DNA form, the CDR3 reads TGTGCCAGCAGCTATACGGTGACCCTAGCCAAAAACATTCAGTACTTC. The full variable domain, with the rest looked up from reference TRBV5-6 and TRBJ2-4, is DAGVTQSPTHLIKTRGQQVTLRCSPKSGHDTVSWYQQALGQGPQFIFQYYEEEERQRGNFPDRFSGHQFPNYSSELNVNALLLGDSALYLCASSYTVTLAKNIQYFGAGTRLSVL.

This chain uses TRBV7-3 with TRBJ2-5; 7 bases are a match to TRBD2. The CDR3 runs to 16 residues. The V and J ends lost 1 base and 7 bases, in that order; junction bases with no gene match: 12. The germline CDR1 and CDR2 sequences are SGHTA and FQGTGA. The CDR3 DNA reads TGTGCCAGCAGCTTAAGTTCGGGGGGAGCCCAGGGGACCCAGTACTTC. It codes for CASSLSSGGAQGTQYF.

The V call is TRBV30, the J call TRBJ1-1; possibly TRBD1 for D (5 bases). The length of the CDR3 is 11 residues. V dropped 6 bases and J dropped 11 bases, with 16 bases sitting between them. The germline gives CDR1 GTSNPN, CDR2 SVGIG (reference sequence). CDR3 DNA: TGTGCCTGCACACCAGGGCGTAGGGCTTTCTTT. This codes for CACTPGRRAFF.

The chain uses TRBV6-1 and TRBJ2-7; no definite D call. CDR1 and CDR2 from the germline V gene are MNHNS and SASEGT. The CDR3 covers 13 residues. Trimming cost V 7 bases and J 3 bases, with 13 bases left between them. CDR3 in amino acids: CASKMIGNYEQYF. In nucleotides, the CDR3 is TGTGCCAGCAAAATGATAGGGAACTACGAGCAGTACTTC.

J is TRBJ1-3 and V is TRBV18; 7 bases line up with TRBD1. CDR1 is KGHSH, CDR2 LQKENI, per germline. The CDR3 is made up of 14 amino acids. Trimming cost V 6 bases and J 3 bases; bases outside gene matches: 5. Written as DNA, the CDR3 is TGTGCCAGCTCGGGACAGCGCGTTGGAAACACCATATATTTT. It translates to CASSGQRVGNTIYF.

The CDR3 spells CASGLVQNQETQYF. The CDR3 nucleotides are TGTGCTAGTGGTTTGGTACAGAATCAAGAGACCCAGTACTTC. The V gene is TRBV12-5, the J gene TRBJ2-5, with no clear D. Germline-derived CDR1 and CDR2 are LGHNT and FRNRAP. The CDR3 has 14 residues. With 0 bases removed from V and 2 bases from J, the gap between germline ends came to 7 bases.

This clone appeared a single time. The chain uses TRBV28 and TRBJ2-7, with 7 positions matching TRBD2. V lost 7 bases and J lost 1; bases outside the gene matches: 13. Germline V gene sequence: CDR1 MDHEN, CDR2 SYDVKM. The CDR3 covers 16 residues. DNA for the CDR3: TGTGCCAGCACTGGGGGGGTCCAGACCCCTTCCTACGAGCAGTACTTC. Protein: CASTGGVQTPSYEQYF.